This is a list of T cell receptor beta chains from one sample in a study of shared clonotypes between healthy human individuals. Some clones are missing from TCRdb's copy, which holds only in-frame ones; the method was immunoSEQ multiplex PCR. The sample shows 1,500,000 or so clones, approximately 98.5% of them seen only once. The sample comprised naive CD4+ T cells sorted from blood. These receptors all come from a man aged 30 to 39 in good health. CDR3s include the opening cysteine and the closing phenylalanine or tryptophan. D genes are given only for firm matches. Size values are once, few and many counts, or a class for expanded clones, and some rows have none.

clone_size d_call j_call v_call cdr3_aa cdr3_nt
. . TRBJ2-5 TRBV28 CASWTEVSETQYF TGTGCCAGCTGGACGGAGGTCAGCGAGACCCAGTACTTC
. TRBD1 TRBJ2-7 TRBV29-1 CSVEVGGIPFYEQYF TGCAGCGTTGAAGTAGGGGGCATCCCATTCTACGAGCAGTACTTC
. TRBD2 TRBJ2-3 TRBV7-6 CASSLSAGGRADTQYF TGTGCCAGCAGCTTAAGCGCGGGAGGGAGGGCAGATACGCAGTATTTT
. . TRBJ2-5 TRBV11-3 CASSLDGETQYF TGTGCCAGCAGCTTAGACGGAGAGACCCAGTACTTC
once TRBD1 TRBJ2-3 TRBV7-9 CASSRTGATDTQYF TGTGCCAGCAGCCGGACAGGGGCCACAGATACGCAGTATTTT
. . TRBJ2-5 TRBV5-1 CASSPSRGLETQYF TGCGCCAGCAGCCCGTCTAGAGGCCTCGAGACCCAGTACTTC
. TRBD2 TRBJ2-1 TRBV5-1 CASSLELAGEGNEQFF TGCGCCAGCAGCTTGGAGCTAGCGGGAGAAGGCAATGAGCAGTTCTTC
. TRBD2 TRBJ2-1 TRBV19 CASSISLNGRGQFF TGTGCCAGTAGTATAAGTCTTAATGGGAGGGGGCAGTTCTTC
. . TRBJ1-1 TRBV5-1 CASSPWRSGVLTEAFF TGCGCCAGCAGCCCGTGGCGGTCCGGGGTCCTCACTGAAGCTTTCTTT
. TRBD2 TRBJ2-4 TRBV7-2 CASSLKGLAEVAKNIQYF TGTGCCAGCAGCTTAAAGGGACTAGCTGAGGTAGCCAAAAACATTCAGTACTTC
. . TRBJ2-7 TRBV6-5 CASRHSSYEQYF TGTGCCAGCAGGCACAGCTCCTACGAGCAGTACTTC
. . TRBJ2-2 TRBV27 CASSNYGTTPTGELFF TGTGCCAGCAGTAATTACGGGACCACGCCCACCGGGGAGCTGTTTTTT
once . TRBJ2-7 TRBV18 CASSPSTGYEQYF TGTGCCAGCTCACCCTCGACAGGATACGAGCAGTACTTC
. . TRBJ2-7 TRBV5-1 CASSLGSSSYEQYF TGCGCCAGCAGCTTGGGGAGTAGCTCCTACGAGCAGTACTTC
. . TRBJ2-5 TRBV25-1 CASDLPRTSGGETQYF TGTGCCAGCGATCTCCCCCGCACCTCAGGAGGTGAGACCCAGTACTTC
. TRBD1 TRBJ2-7 TRBV5-5 CASSFTGAHEQYF TGTGCCAGCAGCTTTACAGGGGCCCACGAGCAGTACTTC
. TRBD1 TRBJ2-7 TRBV6-5 CASSYSGQGTYEQYF TGTGCCAGCAGTTACTCGGGACAGGGAACCTACGAGCAGTACTTC
. TRBD1 TRBJ1-1 TRBV2 CASSELGTGAEAFF TGTGCCAGCAGTGAATTAGGGACAGGGGCTGAAGCTTTCTTT
. . TRBJ2-5 TRBV9 CASSVDERLQETQYF TGTGCCAGCAGCGTAGATGAGCGTTTACAAGAGACCCAGTACTTC
once . TRBJ2-7 TRBV5-4 CASSLGPSNNEQYF TGTGCCAGCAGCTTGGGACCTAGTAATAACGAGCAGTACTTC
. . TRBJ2-5 TRBV10-3 CAIRGLIQETQYF TGTGCCATCAGGGGATTGATCCAAGAGACCCAGTACTTC
. . TRBJ1-1 TRBV5-4 CASSLEGGRDTEAFF TGTGCCAGCAGCTTGGAGGGGGGCAGGGACACTGAAGCTTTCTTT
. TRBD1 TRBJ2-2 TRBV23-1 CASSQCVGQGVTGELFF TGCGCCAGCAGTCAATGCGTTGGACAGGGCGTAACCGGGGAGCTGTTTTTT
. TRBD2 TRBJ2-2 TRBV10-3 CAIGRVGGTGELFF TGTGCCATCGGGAGGGTGGGTGGCACCGGGGAGCTGTTTTTT